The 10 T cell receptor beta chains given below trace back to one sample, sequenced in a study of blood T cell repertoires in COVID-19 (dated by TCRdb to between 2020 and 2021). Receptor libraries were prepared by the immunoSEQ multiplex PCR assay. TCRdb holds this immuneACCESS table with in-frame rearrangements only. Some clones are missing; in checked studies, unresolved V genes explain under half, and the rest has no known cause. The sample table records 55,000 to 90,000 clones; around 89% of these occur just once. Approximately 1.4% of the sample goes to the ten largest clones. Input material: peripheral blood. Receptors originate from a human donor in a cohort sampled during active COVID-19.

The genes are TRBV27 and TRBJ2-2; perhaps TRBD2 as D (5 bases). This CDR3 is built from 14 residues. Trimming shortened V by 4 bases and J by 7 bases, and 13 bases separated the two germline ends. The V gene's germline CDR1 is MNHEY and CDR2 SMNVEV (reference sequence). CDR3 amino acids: CASSSIASGGELFF. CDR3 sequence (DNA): TGTGCCAGCAGTTCAATAGCGTCGGGCGGGGAGCTGTTTTTT.

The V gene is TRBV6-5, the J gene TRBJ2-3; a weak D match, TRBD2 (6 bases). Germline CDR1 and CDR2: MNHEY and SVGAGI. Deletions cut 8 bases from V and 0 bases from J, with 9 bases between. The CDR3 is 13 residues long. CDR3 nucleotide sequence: TGTGCCAGCGGAGGGCGGAGCACAGATACGCAGTATTTT. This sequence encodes CASGGRSTDTQYF.

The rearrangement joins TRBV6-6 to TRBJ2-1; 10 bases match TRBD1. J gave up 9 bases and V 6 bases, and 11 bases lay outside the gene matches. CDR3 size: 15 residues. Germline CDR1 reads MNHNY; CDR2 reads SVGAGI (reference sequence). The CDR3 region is CASRMSGTGVPEQFF. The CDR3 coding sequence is TGTGCCAGCAGGATGTCGGGGACAGGGGTACCTGAGCAGTTCTTC.

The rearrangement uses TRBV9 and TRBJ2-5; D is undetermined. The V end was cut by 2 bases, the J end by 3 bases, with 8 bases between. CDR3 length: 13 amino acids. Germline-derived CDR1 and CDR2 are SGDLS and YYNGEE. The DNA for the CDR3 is TGTGCCAGCAGCGTCGGGTGGAAAGAGACCCAGTACTTC. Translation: CASSVGWKETQYF. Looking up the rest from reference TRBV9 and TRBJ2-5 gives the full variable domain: DSGVTQTPKHLITATGQRVTLRCSPRSGDLSVYWYQQSLDQGLQFLIQYYNGEERAKGNILERFSAQQFPDLHSELNLSSLELGDSALYFCASSVGWKETQYFGPGTRLLVL.

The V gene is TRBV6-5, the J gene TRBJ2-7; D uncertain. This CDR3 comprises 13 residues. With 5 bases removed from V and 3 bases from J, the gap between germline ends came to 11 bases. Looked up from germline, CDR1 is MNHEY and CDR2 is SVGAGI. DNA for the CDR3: TGTGCCAGCAGTACCCTCCCAGGCTACGAGCAGTACTTC. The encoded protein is CASSTLPGYEQYF.

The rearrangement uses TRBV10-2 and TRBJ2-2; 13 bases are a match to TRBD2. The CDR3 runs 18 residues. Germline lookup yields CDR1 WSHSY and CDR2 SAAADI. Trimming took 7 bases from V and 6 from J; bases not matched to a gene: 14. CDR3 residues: CASTHQLAGGRGAGELFF. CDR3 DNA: TGCGCCAGCACCCACCAACTAGCGGGAGGGCGAGGGGCCGGGGAGCTGTTTTTT.

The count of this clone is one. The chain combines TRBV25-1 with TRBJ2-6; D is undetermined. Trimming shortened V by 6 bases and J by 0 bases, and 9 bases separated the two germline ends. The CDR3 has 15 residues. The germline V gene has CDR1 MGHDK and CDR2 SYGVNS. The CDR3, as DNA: TGTGCCAGCAGCCTAGGATTCTCTGGGGCCAACGTCCTGACTTTC. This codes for CASSLGFSGANVLTF.

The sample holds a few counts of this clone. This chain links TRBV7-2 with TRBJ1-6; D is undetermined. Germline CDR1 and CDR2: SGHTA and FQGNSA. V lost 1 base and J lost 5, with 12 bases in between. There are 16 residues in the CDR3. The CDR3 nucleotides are TGTGCCAGCAGCTTAGGAGGTAGAATTAATAATTCACCCCTCCACTTT. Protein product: CASSLGGRINNSPLHF. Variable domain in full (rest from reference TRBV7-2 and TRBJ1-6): GAGVSQSPSNKVTEKGKDVELRCDPISGHTALYWYRQSLGQGLEFLIYFQGNSAPDKSGLPSDRFSAERTGGSVSTLTIQRTQQEDSAVYLCASSLGGRINNSPLHFGNGTRLTVT.

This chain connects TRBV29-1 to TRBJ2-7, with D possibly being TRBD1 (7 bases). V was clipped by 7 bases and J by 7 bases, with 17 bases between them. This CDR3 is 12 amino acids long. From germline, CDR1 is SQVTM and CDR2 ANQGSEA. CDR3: CSGSDRAGEQYF. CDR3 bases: TGCAGCGGATCTGACAGGGCGGGAGAGCAGTACTTC.

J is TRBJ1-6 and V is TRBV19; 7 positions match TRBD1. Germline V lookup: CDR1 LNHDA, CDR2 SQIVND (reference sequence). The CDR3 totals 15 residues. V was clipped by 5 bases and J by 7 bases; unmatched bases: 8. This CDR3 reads CASSADRVVNSPLHF. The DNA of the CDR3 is TGTGCCAGTAGTGCAGACAGGGTAGTCAATTCACCCCTCCACTTT.